This T cell receptor (beta chain) derives from a study of T cells expressing NK-cell markers. The CDR3 is 13 residues long. CDR1 and CDR2 (germline): MNHEY, SMNVEV (reference sequence). Reanalyzing the 5' RACE reads, TCRdb keeps one entry per CDR3 protein, without DNA. This sample contains about 440,000 distinct CDR3 sequences. This TCR came from a woman between 18 and 69 years old in good health. Specimen: blood T cells: a sorted CD56 or NKG2C T cell subset, CD4+ or CD8+ T cells, or bulk PBMC T cells (not recorded which). The rearrangement joins TRBV27 to TRBJ2-1. The CDR3 protein is CASSSGLLNEQFF.